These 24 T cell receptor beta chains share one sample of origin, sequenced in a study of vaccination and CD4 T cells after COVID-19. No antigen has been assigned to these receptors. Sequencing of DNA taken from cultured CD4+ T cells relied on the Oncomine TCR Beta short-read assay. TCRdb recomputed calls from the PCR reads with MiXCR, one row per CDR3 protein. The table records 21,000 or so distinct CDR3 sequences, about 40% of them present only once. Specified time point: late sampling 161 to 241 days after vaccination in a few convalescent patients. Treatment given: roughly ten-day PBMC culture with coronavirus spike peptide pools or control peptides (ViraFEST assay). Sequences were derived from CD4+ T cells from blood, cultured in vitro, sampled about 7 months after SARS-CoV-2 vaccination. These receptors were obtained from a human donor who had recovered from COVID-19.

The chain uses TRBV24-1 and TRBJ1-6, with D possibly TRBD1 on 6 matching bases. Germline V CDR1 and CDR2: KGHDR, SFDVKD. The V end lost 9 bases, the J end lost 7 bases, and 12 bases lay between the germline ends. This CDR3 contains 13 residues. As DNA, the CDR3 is TGTGCCACCCAGGGGACGAGGAATTCACCCCTCCACTTT. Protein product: CATQGTRNSPLHF.

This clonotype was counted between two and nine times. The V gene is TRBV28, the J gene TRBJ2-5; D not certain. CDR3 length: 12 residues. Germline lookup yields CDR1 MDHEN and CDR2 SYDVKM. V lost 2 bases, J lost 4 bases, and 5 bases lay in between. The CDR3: CASSLNTETQYF. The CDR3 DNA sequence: TGTGCCAGCAGTTTAAACACAGAGACCCAGTACTTC.

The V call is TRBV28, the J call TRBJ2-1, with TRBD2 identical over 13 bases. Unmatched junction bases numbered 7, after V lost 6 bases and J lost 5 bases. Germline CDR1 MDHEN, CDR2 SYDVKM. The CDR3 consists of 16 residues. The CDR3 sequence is CASRPDTSGRDNEQFF. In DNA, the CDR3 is TGTGCCAGCAGGCCGGATACTAGCGGGAGGGACAATGAGCAGTTCTTC.

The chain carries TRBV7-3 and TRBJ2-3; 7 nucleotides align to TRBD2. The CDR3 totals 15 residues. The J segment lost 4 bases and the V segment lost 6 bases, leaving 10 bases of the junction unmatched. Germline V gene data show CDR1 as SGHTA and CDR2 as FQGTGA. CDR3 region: CASSIKLAGPDTQYF. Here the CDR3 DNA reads TGTGCCAGCAGTATAAAATTAGCGGGCCCAGATACGCAGTATTTT. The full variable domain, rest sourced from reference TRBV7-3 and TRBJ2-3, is GAGVSQTPSNKVTEKGKYVELRCDPISGHTALYWYRQSLGQGPEFLIYFQGTGAADDSGLPNDRFFAVRPEGSVSTLKIQRTERGDSAVYLCASSIKLAGPDTQYFGPGTRLTVL.

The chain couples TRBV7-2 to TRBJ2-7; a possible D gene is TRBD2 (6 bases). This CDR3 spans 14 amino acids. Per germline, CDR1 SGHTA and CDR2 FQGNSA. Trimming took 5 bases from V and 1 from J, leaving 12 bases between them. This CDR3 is CASSRTGTSYEQYF. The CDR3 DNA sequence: TGTGCCAGCAGCCGAACCGGGACTTCCTACGAGCAGTACTTC.

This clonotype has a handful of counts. Here the CDR3 reads CASSSTSGSGYNEQFF. CDR3 DNA: TGTGCCAGCAGCTCAACTAGCGGTAGTGGCTACAATGAGCAGTTCTTC. The chain couples TRBV7-8 to TRBJ2-1, with 8 bases aligning to TRBD2. CDR1 SGHVS and CDR2 FQNEAQ come from the germline V gene. This CDR3 is 16 amino acids long. Trimming removed 4 bases from V and 3 bases from J; junction bases left unmatched: 8.

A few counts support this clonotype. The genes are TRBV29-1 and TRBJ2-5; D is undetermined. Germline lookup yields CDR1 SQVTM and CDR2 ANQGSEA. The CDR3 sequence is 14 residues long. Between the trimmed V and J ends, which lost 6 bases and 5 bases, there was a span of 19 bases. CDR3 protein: CSVGFPGLGETQYF. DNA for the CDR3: TGCAGCGTCGGGTTCCCGGGTTTAGGCGAGACCCAGTACTTC. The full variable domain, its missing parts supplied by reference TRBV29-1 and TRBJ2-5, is SAVISQKPSRDICQRGTSLTIQCQVDSQVTMMFWYRQQPGQSLTLIATANQGSEATYESGFVIDKFPISRPNLTFSTLTVSNMSPEDSSIYLCSVGFPGLGETQYFGPGTRLLVL.

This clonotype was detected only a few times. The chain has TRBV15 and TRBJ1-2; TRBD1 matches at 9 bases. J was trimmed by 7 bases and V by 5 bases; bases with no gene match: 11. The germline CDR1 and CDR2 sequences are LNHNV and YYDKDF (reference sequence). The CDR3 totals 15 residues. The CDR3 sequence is CATSPQTGTGSGYTF. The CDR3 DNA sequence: TGTGCCACCAGCCCGCAGACCGGGACAGGGTCTGGCTACACCTTC. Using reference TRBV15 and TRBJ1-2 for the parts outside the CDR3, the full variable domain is DAMVIQNPRYQVTQFGKPVTLSCSQTLNHNVMYWYQQKSSQAPKLLFHYYDKDFNNEADTPDNFQSRRPNTSFCFLDIRSPGLGDTAMYLCATSPQTGTGSGYTFGSGTRLTVV.

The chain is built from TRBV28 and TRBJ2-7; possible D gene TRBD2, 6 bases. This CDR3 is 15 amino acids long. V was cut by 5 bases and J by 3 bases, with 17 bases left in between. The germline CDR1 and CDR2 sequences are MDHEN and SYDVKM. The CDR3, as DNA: TGTGCCAGCAGTGATGGGGGGTCTTCGTACTACGAGCAGTACTTC. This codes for CASSDGGSSYYEQYF.

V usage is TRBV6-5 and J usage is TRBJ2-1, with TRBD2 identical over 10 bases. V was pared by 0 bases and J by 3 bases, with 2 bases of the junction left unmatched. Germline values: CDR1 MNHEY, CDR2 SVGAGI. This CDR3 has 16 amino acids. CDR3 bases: TGTGCCAGCAGTTACTCCGGGACTAGCGACTACAATGAGCAGTTCTTC. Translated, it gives CASSYSGTSDYNEQFF.

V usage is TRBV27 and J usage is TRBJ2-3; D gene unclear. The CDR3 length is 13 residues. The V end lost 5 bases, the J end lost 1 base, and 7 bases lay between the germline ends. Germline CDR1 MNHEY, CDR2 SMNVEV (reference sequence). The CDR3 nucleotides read TGTGCCAGCAGTATAGACCGCACAGATACGCAGTATTTT. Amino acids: CASSIDRTDTQYF.

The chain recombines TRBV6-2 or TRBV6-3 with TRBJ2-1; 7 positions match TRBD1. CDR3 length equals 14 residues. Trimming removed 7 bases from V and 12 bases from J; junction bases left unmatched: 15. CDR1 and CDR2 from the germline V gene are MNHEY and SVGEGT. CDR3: CASTHGPDRVVQFF. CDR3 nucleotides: TGTGCCAGCACCCACGGCCCTGACAGGGTGGTGCAGTTCTTC.

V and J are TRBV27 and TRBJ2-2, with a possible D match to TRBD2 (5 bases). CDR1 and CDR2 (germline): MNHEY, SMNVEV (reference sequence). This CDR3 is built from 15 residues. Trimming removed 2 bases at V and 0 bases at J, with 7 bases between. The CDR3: CASSLGSANTGELFF. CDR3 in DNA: TGTGCCAGCAGTTTAGGGAGTGCGAACACCGGGGAGCTGTTTTTT.

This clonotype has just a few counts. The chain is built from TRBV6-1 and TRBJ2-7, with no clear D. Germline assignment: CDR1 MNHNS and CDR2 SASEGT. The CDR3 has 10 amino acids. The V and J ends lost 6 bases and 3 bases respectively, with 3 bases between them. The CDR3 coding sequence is TGTGCCAGCAGAGACTACGAGCAGTACTTC. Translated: CASRDYEQYF.

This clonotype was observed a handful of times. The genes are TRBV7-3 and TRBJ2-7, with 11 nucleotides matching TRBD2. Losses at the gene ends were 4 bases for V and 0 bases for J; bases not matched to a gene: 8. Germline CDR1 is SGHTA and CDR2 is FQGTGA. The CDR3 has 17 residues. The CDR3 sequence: CASSSGTSGDRSYEQYF. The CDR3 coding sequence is TGTGCCAGCAGCTCCGGGACTAGCGGTGATCGCTCCTACGAGCAGTACTTC.

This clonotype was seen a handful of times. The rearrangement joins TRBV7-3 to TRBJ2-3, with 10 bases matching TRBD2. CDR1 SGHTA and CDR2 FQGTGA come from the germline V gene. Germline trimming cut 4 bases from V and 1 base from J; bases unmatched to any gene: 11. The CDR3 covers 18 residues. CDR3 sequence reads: CASSSFHTGTSGTDTQYF. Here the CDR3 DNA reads TGTGCCAGCAGCTCCTTCCACACGGGGACTAGCGGCACAGATACGCAGTATTTT.

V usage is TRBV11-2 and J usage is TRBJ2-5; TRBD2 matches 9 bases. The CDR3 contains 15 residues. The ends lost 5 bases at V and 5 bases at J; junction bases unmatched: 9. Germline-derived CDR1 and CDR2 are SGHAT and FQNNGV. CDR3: CASSKPGLAVETQYF. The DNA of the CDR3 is TGTGCCAGCAGCAAACCGGGACTAGCCGTTGAGACCCAGTACTTC.

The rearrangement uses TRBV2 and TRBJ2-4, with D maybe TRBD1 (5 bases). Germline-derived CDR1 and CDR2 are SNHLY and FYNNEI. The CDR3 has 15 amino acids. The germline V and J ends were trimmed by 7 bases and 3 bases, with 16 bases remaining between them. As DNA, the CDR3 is TGTGCCAGCACGGCTGGGCAGGGCAACAAAAACATTCAGTACTTC. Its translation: CASTAGQGNKNIQYF.

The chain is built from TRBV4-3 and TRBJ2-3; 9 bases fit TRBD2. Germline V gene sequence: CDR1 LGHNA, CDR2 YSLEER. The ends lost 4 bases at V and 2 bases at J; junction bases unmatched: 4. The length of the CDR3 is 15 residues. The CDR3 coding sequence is TGCGCCAGCAGCCTTAGCGGGAGAGCCACAGATACGCAGTATTTT. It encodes CASSLSGRATDTQYF.

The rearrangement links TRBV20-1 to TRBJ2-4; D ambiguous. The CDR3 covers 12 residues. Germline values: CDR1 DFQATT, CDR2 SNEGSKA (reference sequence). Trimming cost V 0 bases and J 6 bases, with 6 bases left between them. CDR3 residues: CSARDAVNIQYF. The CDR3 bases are TGCAGTGCTAGAGATGCGGTAAACATTCAGTACTTC.

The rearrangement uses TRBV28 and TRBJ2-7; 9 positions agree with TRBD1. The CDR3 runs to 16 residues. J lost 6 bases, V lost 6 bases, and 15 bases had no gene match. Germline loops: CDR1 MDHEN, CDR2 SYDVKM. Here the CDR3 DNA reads TGTGCCAGCAGATCCTTGGGGGGACAGGGATCCGGCGAGCAGTACTTC. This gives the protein CASRSLGGQGSGEQYF. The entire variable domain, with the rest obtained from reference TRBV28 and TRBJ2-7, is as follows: DVKVTQSSRYLVKRTGEKVFLECVQDMDHENMFWYRQDPGLGLRLIYFSYDVKMKEKGDIPEGYSVSREKKERFSLILESASTNQTSMYLCASRSLGGQGSGEQYFGPGTRLTVT.

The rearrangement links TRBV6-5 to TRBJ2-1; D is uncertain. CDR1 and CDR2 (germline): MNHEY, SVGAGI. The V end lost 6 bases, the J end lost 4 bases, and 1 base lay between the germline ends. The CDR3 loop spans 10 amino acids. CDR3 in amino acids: CASRYNEQFF. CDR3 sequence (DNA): TGTGCCAGCAGGTACAATGAGCAGTTCTTC.

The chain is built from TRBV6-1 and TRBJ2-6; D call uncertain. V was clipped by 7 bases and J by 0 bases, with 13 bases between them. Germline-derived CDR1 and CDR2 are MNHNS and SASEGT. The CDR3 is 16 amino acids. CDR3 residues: CASMWGFSSGANVLTF. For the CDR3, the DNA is TGTGCCAGCATGTGGGGATTCAGCTCTGGGGCCAACGTCCTGACTTTC.

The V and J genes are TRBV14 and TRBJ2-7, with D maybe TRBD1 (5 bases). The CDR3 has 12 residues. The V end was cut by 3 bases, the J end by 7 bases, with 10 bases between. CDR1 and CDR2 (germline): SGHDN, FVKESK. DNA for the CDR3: TGTGCCAGCAGCCACGTCAGGGTTGAGCAGTACTTC. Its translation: CASSHVRVEQYF.